Sequencing of this TCR beta chain was carried out in a study of human T cells and chemical hapten exposure. Study-wide background: Diphenylcyclopropenone was applied weekly to patients' scalps across the roughly 23-week study.

The time point was: pre-sensitization, week 0. Treatment of the sample: therapeutic diphenylcyclopropenone sensitization with weekly scalp DPC. Blood draws preceded each patch test application. Donation of samples came from alopecia patients who were 18 to 70 years old and suitable for DPC. For the library, individual cDNA molecules each received unique molecular identifiers. TCRdb reprocessed the RACE reads via MiXCR and lists one record per CDR3 protein. The top ten hold roughly 2.6% of the sample, which has 350,000 to 400,000 distinct CDR3 sequences, 5.1% seen once. Trimming removed 7 bases from V and 4 bases from J; junction bases left unmatched: 16. Germline values: CDR1 MNHNS, CDR2 SASEGT. CDR3 length: 17 residues.

This clonotype was obtained from a woman aged 45-65 years with alopecia areata. Some clones in this sample may be carry-over from other donors' samples. Source: whole blood, taken in connection with sensitization to the hapten diphenylcyclopropenone (DPC). The rearrangement joins TRBV6-1 to TRBJ1-2, with 9 bases lining up with TRBD1. In nucleotides, the CDR3 is TGTGCCAGCATGATGGGGACAGGGTTTAAGTTAGGCTATGGCTACACCTTC. It encodes CASMMGTGFKLGYGYTF.